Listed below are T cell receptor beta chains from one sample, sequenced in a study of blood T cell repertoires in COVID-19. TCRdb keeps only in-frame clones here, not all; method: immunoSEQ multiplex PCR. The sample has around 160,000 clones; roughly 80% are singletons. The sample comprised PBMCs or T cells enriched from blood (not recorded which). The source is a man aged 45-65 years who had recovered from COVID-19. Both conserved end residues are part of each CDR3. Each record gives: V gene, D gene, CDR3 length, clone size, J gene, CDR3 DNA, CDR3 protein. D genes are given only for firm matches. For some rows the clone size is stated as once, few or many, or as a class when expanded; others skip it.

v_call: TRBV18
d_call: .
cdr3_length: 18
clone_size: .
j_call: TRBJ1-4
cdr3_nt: TGTGCCAGCTCACCGGGACTTAGGACTAGAGCGGCTAATGAAAAACTGTTTTTT
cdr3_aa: CASSPGLRTRAANEKLFF

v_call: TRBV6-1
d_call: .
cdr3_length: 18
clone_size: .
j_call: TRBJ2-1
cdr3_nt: TGTGCCAGCAGTGCCATGATGGGGAGCCGGGGTACCCACAATGAGCAGTTCTTC
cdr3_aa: CASSAMMGSRGTHNEQFF

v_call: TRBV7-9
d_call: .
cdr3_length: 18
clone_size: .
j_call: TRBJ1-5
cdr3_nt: TGTGCCAGCAGCTTATTCATAGGTTTGGGAGTTAGCAATCAGCCCCAGCATTTT
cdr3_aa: CASSLFIGLGVSNQPQHF

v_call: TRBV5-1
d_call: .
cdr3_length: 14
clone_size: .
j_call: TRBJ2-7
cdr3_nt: TGCGCCAGCAGCTTGGAGGTGGGGCGTTCTGGGCAGTACTTC
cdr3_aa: CASSLEVGRSGQYF

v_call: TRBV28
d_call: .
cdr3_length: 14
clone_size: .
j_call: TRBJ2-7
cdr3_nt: TGTGCCAGCAGTTCCCCGTTTACAGGGTACGAGCAGTACTTC
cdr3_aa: CASSSPFTGYEQYF

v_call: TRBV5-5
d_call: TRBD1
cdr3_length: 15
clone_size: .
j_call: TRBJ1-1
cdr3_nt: TGTGCCAGCAGCCACCGACCTTCAGGGGGCACTGAAGCTTTCTTT
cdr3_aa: CASSHRPSGGTEAFF

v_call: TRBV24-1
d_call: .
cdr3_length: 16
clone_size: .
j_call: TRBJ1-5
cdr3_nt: TGTGCCACCAGTGATCCAAGTGGAGGGGGCAATCAGCCCCAGCATTTT
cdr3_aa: CATSDPSGGGNQPQHF

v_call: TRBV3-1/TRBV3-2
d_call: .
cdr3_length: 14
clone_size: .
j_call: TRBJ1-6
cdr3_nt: TGTGCCAGCAGCCCAGACGGGGGGAGTTCACCCCTCCACTTT
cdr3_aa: CASSPDGGSSPLHF

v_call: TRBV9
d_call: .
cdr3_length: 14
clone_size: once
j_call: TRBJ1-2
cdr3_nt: TGTGCCAGCAGCGGGTTCACCGGGGGCTATGGCTACACCTTC
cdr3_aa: CASSGFTGGYGYTF

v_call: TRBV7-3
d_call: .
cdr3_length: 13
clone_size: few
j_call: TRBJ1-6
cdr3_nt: TGTGCCAGCAGCTTAGACGGGGATTCACCCCTCCACTTT
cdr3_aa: CASSLDGDSPLHF

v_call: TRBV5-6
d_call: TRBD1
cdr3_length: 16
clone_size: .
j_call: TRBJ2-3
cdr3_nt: TGTGCCAGCAGCTTGGGGACAGGGGCCTCCACAGATACGCAGTATTTT
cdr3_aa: CASSLGTGASTDTQYF

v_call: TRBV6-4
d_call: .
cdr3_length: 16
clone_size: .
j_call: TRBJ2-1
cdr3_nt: TGTGCCAGCAGTGACTCTGAGCGCCGGACCTACAATGAGCAGTTCTTC
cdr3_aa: CASSDSERRTYNEQFF

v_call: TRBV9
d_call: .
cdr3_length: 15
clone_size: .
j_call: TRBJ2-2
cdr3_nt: TGTGCCAGCAGCGTGTCCTCGACTTTGGGCGGGGAGCTGTTTTTT
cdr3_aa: CASSVSSTLGGELFF

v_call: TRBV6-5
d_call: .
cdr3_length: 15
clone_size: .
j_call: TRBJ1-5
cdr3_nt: TGTGCCAGCAGTAAACGGACAGATAGCAATCAGCCCCAGCATTTT
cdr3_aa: CASSKRTDSNQPQHF

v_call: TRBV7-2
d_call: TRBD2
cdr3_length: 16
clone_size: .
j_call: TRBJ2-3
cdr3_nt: TGTGCCAGCAGCTCCCGGACTAGCGGATACACAGATACGCAGTATTTT
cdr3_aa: CASSSRTSGYTDTQYF

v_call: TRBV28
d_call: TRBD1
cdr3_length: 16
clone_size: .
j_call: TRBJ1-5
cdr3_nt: TGTGCCAGCAGCTTTAACCTCCAGGGGGAGAATCAGCCCCAGCATTTT
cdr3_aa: CASSFNLQGENQPQHF

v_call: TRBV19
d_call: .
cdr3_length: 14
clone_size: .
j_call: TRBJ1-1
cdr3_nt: TGTGCCAGTAGACTAACAGGGAAGGGGACTGAAGCTTTCTTT
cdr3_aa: CASRLTGKGTEAFF

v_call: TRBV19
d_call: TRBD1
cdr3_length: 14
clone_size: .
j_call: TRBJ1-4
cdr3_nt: TGTGCCACCTCATTGACAGGGGAAGATGAAAAACTGTTTTTT
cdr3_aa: CATSLTGEDEKLFF

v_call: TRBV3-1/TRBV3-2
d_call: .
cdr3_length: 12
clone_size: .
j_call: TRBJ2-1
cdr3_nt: TGTGCCAGCAGCCAAGACCCGTCCCTCTGGTTCTTC
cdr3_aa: CASSQDPSLWFF

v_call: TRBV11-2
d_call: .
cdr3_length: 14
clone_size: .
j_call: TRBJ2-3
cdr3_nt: TGTGCCAGCAGCCCACAGGGCCGCACAGATACGCAGTATTTT
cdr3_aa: CASSPQGRTDTQYF

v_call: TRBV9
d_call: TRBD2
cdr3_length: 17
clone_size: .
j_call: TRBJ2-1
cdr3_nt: TGTGCCAGCAGCCCCAGCGGGACTAGCGGTAGATACAATGAGCAGTTCTTC
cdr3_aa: CASSPSGTSGRYNEQFF

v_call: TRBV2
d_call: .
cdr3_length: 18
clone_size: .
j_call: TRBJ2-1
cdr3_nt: TGTGCCAGCACAAATGTGGTTCCGGGGAAGTTTTCCTACAATGAGCAGTTCTTC
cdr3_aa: CASTNVVPGKFSYNEQFF

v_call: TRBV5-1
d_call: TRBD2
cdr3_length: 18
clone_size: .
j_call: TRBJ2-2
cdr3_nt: TGCGCCAGCAGCTCGGGAGGGCGGACTAGCTTATTCACCGGGGAGCTGTTTTTT
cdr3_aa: CASSSGGRTSLFTGELFF

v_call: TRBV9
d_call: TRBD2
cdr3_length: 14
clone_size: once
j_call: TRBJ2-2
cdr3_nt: TGTGCCAGCAGCGAGAGCGGGAGGGGCGGGGAGCTGTTTTTT
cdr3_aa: CASSESGRGGELFF

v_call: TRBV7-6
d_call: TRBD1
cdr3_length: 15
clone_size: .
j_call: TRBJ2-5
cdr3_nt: TGTGCCAGCAGCCCGCGACAGGGCCACCAAGAGACCCAGTACTTC
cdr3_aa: CASSPRQGHQETQYF

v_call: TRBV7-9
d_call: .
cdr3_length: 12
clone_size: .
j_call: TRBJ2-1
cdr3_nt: TGTGCCAGCAGCTTAATAATTGATGAGCAGTTCTTC
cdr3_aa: CASSLIIDEQFF

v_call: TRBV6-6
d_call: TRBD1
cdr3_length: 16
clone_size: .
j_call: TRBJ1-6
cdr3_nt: TGTGCCAGCAGTTACACGGGGACAGGGCTTAATTCACCCCTCCACTTT
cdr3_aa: CASSYTGTGLNSPLHF

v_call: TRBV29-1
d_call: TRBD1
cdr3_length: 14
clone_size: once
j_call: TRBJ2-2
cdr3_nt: TGCAGCGGATGGACAGGGGGATACACCGGGGAGCTGTTTTTT
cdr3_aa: CSGWTGGYTGELFF

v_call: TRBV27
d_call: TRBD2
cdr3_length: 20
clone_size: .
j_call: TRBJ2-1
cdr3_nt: TGTGCCAGCAGCCCCTGGTTAGCCCCTCGGACTAGCGGGAATAACAATGAGCAGTTCTTC
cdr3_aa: CASSPWLAPRTSGNNNEQFF

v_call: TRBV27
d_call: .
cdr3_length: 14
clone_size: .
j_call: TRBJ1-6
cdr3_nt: TGTGCCAGCAGTTTATACTCGGGGGATTCACCCCTCCACTTT
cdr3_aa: CASSLYSGDSPLHF

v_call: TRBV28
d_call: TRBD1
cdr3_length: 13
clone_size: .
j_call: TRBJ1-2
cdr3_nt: TGTGCCAGCAGTATCGGACAGGTTAATGGCTACACCTTC
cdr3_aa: CASSIGQVNGYTF

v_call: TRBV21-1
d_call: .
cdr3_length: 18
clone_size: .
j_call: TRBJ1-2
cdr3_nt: TGTGCCAGCAGCAAACCGACAGGTCTTTTCCGGGCTAACTATGGCTACACCTTC
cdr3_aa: CASSKPTGLFRANYGYTF